The rows below give T cell receptor beta chains drawn from one sample of a study of T cell changes during pregnancy in multiple sclerosis. Assay: immunoSEQ multiplex PCR; the TCRdb copy retains only in-frame clones and omits some. This sample yields 55,000 or so clones, of which around 92% are seen a single time; 0.16% belongs to the top ten. The input for sequencing was CD4+ T cells from peripheral blood mononuclear cells, taken after pregnancy. Receptors originate from a female donor in good health, enrolled as a control in a pregnancy study. The CDR3 runs from the conserved cysteine through the conserved F or W. A D gene is named only where the DNA matches it firmly. The size field is filled for only some rows; it gives once, few, many or a size class.

clone_size d_call j_call v_call cdr3_nt cdr3_aa
NA TRBD1 TRBJ2-7 TRBV4-2 TGTGCCAGCAGCCAAGATCGGGACAGGGGGACCTACGAGCAGTACTTC CASSQDRDRGTYEQYF
NA TRBD2 TRBJ2-3 TRBV30 TGTGCCTGGAGTGTAGGAGTAGCGGGGCCAGATACGCAGTATTTT CAWSVGVAGPDTQYF
NA NA TRBJ1-1 TRBV14 TGTGCCAGCAGCCCCCTACGGGTGACGATCGGAGCTTTCTTT CASSPLRVTIGAFF
NA NA TRBJ1-3 TRBV7-9 TGTGCCAGCAGCTCCTTCCCCAACATCCTCGGAAACACCATATATTTT CASSSFPNILGNTIYF
NA TRBD1 TRBJ1-1 TRBV11-1 TGTGCCAGCAGCTTAGGGGACAGACCGAACACTGAAGCTTTCTTT CASSLGDRPNTEAFF
NA NA TRBJ1-2 TRBV30 TGTGCCTGGAGTGTTAGGCTCCCGGGTGGCTATGGCTACACCTTC CAWSVRLPGGYGYTF
NA TRBD1 TRBJ2-1 TRBV6-6 TGTGCCAGCAGTCCCCCGGGACAGCCGATCGTCTTC CASSPPGQPIVF
NA TRBD1 TRBJ1-3 TRBV19 TGTGCCAGTAGCCTAACAGGGGCGTGGGACACCATATATTTT CASSLTGAWDTIYF
NA NA TRBJ1-5 TRBV30 TGTGCCTGGAGTGTAATCTCAGGTTTAGGTCAGCCCCAGCATTTT CAWSVISGLGQPQHF
once TRBD1 TRBJ1-5 TRBV7-6 TGTGCCAGCAGCCCCCGTGACAGGGTGAATCAGCCCCAGCATTTT CASSPRDRVNQPQHF
NA NA TRBJ2-7 TRBV7-9 TGTGCCAGCAGCTTAGGCGGGACTCTCCCCTACGAGCAGTACTTC CASSLGGTLPYEQYF
NA NA TRBJ1-1 TRBV6-1 TGTGCCAGCTTCCACCCCAGCGCGAACACTGAAGCTTTCTTT CASFHPSANTEAFF
NA NA TRBJ2-6 TRBV2 TGTGCCAGCAGTGTCGGGTCCATTGGGGCCAACGTCCTGACTTTC CASSVGSIGANVLTF
few NA TRBJ2-5 TRBV7-2 TGTGCCAGCAGCTTAGAGGAAACAGGAGTACGAACCCAGTACTTC CASSLEETGVRTQYF
NA NA TRBJ2-7 TRBV7-9 TGTGCCAGCAGCTTTCCCAGAACTGCGGGCGGTGCTTACTACGAGCAGTACTTC CASSFPRTAGGAYYEQYF
NA TRBD1 TRBJ1-6 TRBV10-2 TGCGCCAGCTCAATGGGACAGGAGCCACCCCTCCACTTT CASSMGQEPPLHF
NA NA TRBJ1-2 TRBV25-1 TGTGCCAGCAGTGAGTTCGCAGCGAGAAACTATGGCTACACCTTC CASSEFAARNYGYTF
NA TRBD1 TRBJ2-7 TRBV27 TGTGCCAGCAGGGGACAGGGGGCCTACGAGCAGTACTTC CASRGQGAYEQYF
NA NA TRBJ1-5 TRBV11-1 TGTGCCAGCAGCTTAGTCCCAGGGGATTGGAGCAATCAGCCCCAGCATTTT CASSLVPGDWSNQPQHF
NA NA TRBJ2-1 TRBV19 TGTGCCAGTAAGGGACACAACTACAATGAGCAGTTCTTC CASKGHNYNEQFF
NA TRBD1 TRBJ2-3 TRBV6-5 TGTGCCAGCAGTTCTACAGGGGGTGGTGTGCAAGATACGCAGTATTTT CASSSTGGGVQDTQYF
NA NA TRBJ1-6 TRBV6-1 TGTGCCAGCAGTGAAGATCGTAGTTTTAACAATTCACCCCTCCACTTT CASSEDRSFNNSPLHF
NA TRBD1 TRBJ1-5 TRBV15 TGTGCCACCAGCAGAGATAGGGACAGGGTCGGTCAGCCCCAGCATTTT CATSRDRDRVGQPQHF
once NA TRBJ1-1 TRBV6-1 TGTGCCAGCAGTGAAGCGTTTGTGGGAGTCACTGAAGCTTTCTTT CASSEAFVGVTEAFF
NA NA TRBJ2-1 TRBV2 TGTGCCAGCAGTGAAGAGGGGGCTAGCGACAATGAGCAGTTCTTC CASSEEGASDNEQFF
NA NA TRBJ2-2 TRBV5-1 TGCGCCAGCAGCCAGGGAACTAACACCGGGGAGCTGTTTTTT CASSQGTNTGELFF
NA TRBD2 TRBJ2-1 TRBV7-2 TGTGCCAGCAGCACCCGGGGGGGGGCAGGGCCTTACAATGAGCAGTTCTTC CASSTRGGAGPYNEQFF
NA TRBD1 TRBJ1-4 TRBV6-5 TGTGCCAGCAAACCCGACAGGGGCAAAAAGGATCTGTTTTTT CASKPDRGKKDLFF
NA NA TRBJ2-1 TRBV18 TGTGCCAGCTCTCCCCCCTGGCAGGGGTCCCACAATGAGCAGTTCTTC CASSPPWQGSHNEQFF
NA NA TRBJ2-7 TRBV4-2 TGTGCCAGCAGCCCCCAGGGCTCTACCTACGAGCAGTACTTC CASSPQGSTYEQYF
NA NA TRBJ2-2 TRBV15 TGTGCCACCAGCAGAGCGAATTTAAGGGGGAAAGGCACCGGGGAGCTGTTTTTT CATSRANLRGKGTGELFF
NA NA TRBJ1-1 TRBV18 TGTGCCAGCTCACCCCATCCTGACAAGAACACTGAAGCTTTCTTT CASSPHPDKNTEAFF
NA TRBD2 TRBJ2-7 TRBV5-1 TGCGCCAGCAGCTCCGGACTAGCGGGGGGCCGTATATTCCACGAGCAGTACTTC CASSSGLAGGRIFHEQYF
NA TRBD1 TRBJ1-3 TRBV25-1 TGTGCCAGCGCCCAGACAGGGTTAGGCTCTGGAAACACCATATATTTT CASAQTGLGSGNTIYF
NA NA TRBJ1-5 TRBV7-9 TGTGCCAGCAGCTTAGCGAGTAACGATCAGCCCCAGCATTTT CASSLASNDQPQHF
NA TRBD2 TRBJ2-2 TRBV7-2 TGTGCCAGCAGCTTGGTACTAGCGGGGGGCGGGGAGCTGTTTTTT CASSLVLAGGGELFF
NA TRBD1 TRBJ2-7 TRBV27 TGTGCCAGCAGACGGGACAGGGGAGACGAGCAGTACTTC CASRRDRGDEQYF
NA NA TRBJ2-7 TRBV4-3 TGCGCCAGCAGCCATCGGTACCAGGAGGGACGGAGAATGCCCTACGAGCAGTACTTC CASSHRYQEGRRMPYEQYF
once NA TRBJ2-7 TRBV5-1 TGCGCCAGCAGCTTGGTGCGCTACGAGCAGTACTTC CASSLVRYEQYF
NA TRBD1 TRBJ1-4 TRBV7-9 TGTGCCAGCAGCTTACTCGACAGGGGAGGAACTAATGAAAAACTGTTTTTT CASSLLDRGGTNEKLFF
NA NA TRBJ2-7 TRBV27 TGTGCCAGCTCGGCCTGGTCTCAACCGCGAGGCGAGCAGTACTTC CASSAWSQPRGEQYF
NA NA TRBJ1-1 TRBV3-2 TGTGCCAGCAGCCAACGGGCTTTCTTT CASSQRAFF
NA NA TRBJ2-1 TRBV11-2 TGTGCCAGCAGCGACGTGGCAGGCCCTGTAAGGGAGCAGTTCTTC CASSDVAGPVREQFF
NA NA TRBJ1-2 TRBV6-1 TGTGCCAGCAGTGAAGGTGGGGCCTCCTATGGCTACACCTTC CASSEGGASYGYTF
NA NA TRBJ1-1 TRBV18 TGTGCCAGCTCACCTTTAAAGGGAGGTCACACTGAAGCTTTCTTT CASSPLKGGHTEAFF
few NA TRBJ1-6 TRBV2 TGTGCCAGCAAGGCCCTGGGACAAACACCCCTCCACTTT CASKALGQTPLHF